This TCR beta chain emerged from a study of beta chain features in type 1 diabetes (dated by TCRdb to 2017 to 2018). About the investigation overall: No differences in mean age, gender distribution, total cell number or subset yield were found between patients and healthy donors. A total of about 110 million sorted cells were examined across all samples, and the number of cells per subset was strongly correlated with RNA yield. The study compared the TCRB repertoires of sorted circulating CD4+ T cell subsets in recently diagnosed type 1 diabetes patients with those in matched healthy donors. Regulatory and stem cell-like memory subsets were isolated from only 8 patients and roughly eight healthy donors, whereas naive and central memory subsets came from all 30 or so donors. Points the paper makes about the study in general: Naive, central memory and regulatory TCRB repertoires appeared to be more alike among patients than among healthy donors. Because the HLA sub-analyses included only small numbers of individuals, any influence of HLA type on TCRB rearrangement was left unresolved. PCR may preferentially amplify shorter templates, but because patient and control samples were amplified and corrected together, any resulting skew would affect both groups equally. Because cDNA was sequenced instead of genomic DNA, activated cells with high expression could be over-represented, although the groups did not differ in activation or CD3 levels. Type 1 diabetes patients showed a moderate but significant shortening of TCRB CDR3 length in all four CD4+ subsets. At VDJ recombination sites, type 1 diabetes patients had fewer insertions and more deleted nucleotides, which implies abnormalities in thymic rearrangement.

From its cysteine to its phenylalanine, the CDR3 spans 16 amino acids. Of the read, only the CDR3 DNA is kept; its 48 bases are in frame from base 1. V loses 3 bases at its end and J loses 2 bases; junction bases beyond the gene matches: 7. Taken from the germline V gene, the CDR1 and CDR2 loops are LGHNA and YNFKEQ. The entire amount of isolated RNA was reverse transcribed using the High Capacity cDNA Reverse Transcription Kit, so the sequenced TCRB transcripts were expressed ones. Deep immunoSEQ sequencing was applied to naive, central memory and regulatory T cell samples, giving an average of around 3.4 million total reads per sample. Sorted cells were lysed in RLT buffer and RNA was extracted with DNase-treated RNeasy Micro or Mini kits, depending on cell number. To prevent cross-contamination, each cell subset was processed individually, whereas patient and healthy donor samples were processed jointly. TCRB sequences were amplified from cDNA with the immunoSEQ multiplex PCR, producing 87-bp fragments spanning the CDR3 region. Sequencing of the amplicons was performed on the Illumina HiSeq platform. The study's processing was this. PCR bias was computationally corrected using synthetic template baselines, reads within Hamming distance 2 were collapsed, and singletons that could not be merged were discarded. By aligning reads against IMGT, V, D and J genes, CDR3 length, and insertions or deletions at six rearrangement sites were assigned. Within each subset, clonotype counts were normalized to sorted cell number, after which true diversity and Gini coefficients were computed with the tcR R package. The overlap coefficient, calculated on TCRB nucleotide sequences, was used to measure repertoire sharing. Entries here come from immuneACCESS through TCRdb and include only in-frame sequences with V and J called. Some clones fail to appear in such tables; in the studies checked, an unresolved V gene covers under half of the shortfall, and the cause of the remainder is unknown. From that table come the V and J calls and clone size; the DNA was used to work out D and trimming. Recorded for this sample are roughly 60,000 clones; roughly three fifths of them occurred a single time. The ten largest clones take up roughly 2% of the sample.

Each donor gave one peripheral blood draw, roughly 110 mL on average, collected into heparinised tubes. A BD FACSAria II was used to sort naive, central memory, regulatory and stem cell-like memory CD4+ T cells with a panel that included CD45RO, CCR7, CD25, CD127, CD95 and CD27. All sorted populations exceeded 95% purity. PBMCs were isolated immediately by Lymphoprep density gradient centrifugation and stained directly without culture. So that batch effects would be minimized, each experiment stained and sorted samples in pairs, pairing one healthy donor with one patient. With respect to this clone: No antigen is known for it. No quality values exist for individual bases; no much larger clone is one base distant.

The rearranged chain carries TRBV4-2 and TRBJ1-2, with 9 bases in between that match TRBD1. Sequences were obtained from Tregs from blood. The cell subset or site label on this specimen signifies: regulatory CD4+ T cells. The origin of this receptor is a woman younger than 30 in good health. Here the CDR3 is given as CASSHAKGTGNYGYTF. The DNA sequence follows: TGTGCCAGCAGCCACGCGAAGGGGACAGGGAACTATGGCTACACCTTC.